This note documents a single T cell receptor (beta chain) sequence. The clone's antigen remains unknown. The sample holds no much larger clone one base away, and base qualities are not on file. CDR1 and CDR2 were assigned from the germline V gene as MNHEY and SVGAGI. The CDR3 spans 14 residues, from the cysteine through the phenylalanine. The sequence is cut down to CDR3 DNA, 42 bases in frame from base 1. Germline trimming amounts to 9 bases on V and 4 bases on J, with 8 as the count of junction bases outside the gene matches. The sample belongs to a study of T cell responses to AZD1222 COVID-19 vaccine listed by TCRdb under 2021. Background for the entire study: AZD1222 recipients given second doses at about 4 weeks or at about 12 weeks were pooled, since spike-specific TCR depth and breadth were not found to differ between the two schedules. A total of under 250 trial participants underwent TCR sequencing, of whom about 210 had received two doses of AZD1222 and about 25 had received two doses of the MenACWY control vaccine. Trial participants were enrolled into age subgroups of 18-55, 56-69 and 70-plus years, which contained about 150, 27 and 61 TCR-sequenced participants, respectively. Paper-wide results and their limitations: Spike-specific TCR breadth and depth rose significantly after two AZD1222 doses compared with day 0 and with MenACWY recipients. Participants were mostly white British, with more females than males. The authors suggested clonal diversity may have been underestimated. The vaccine-associated CD4 TCRs covered the entire spike protein, and the dominant responses fell in regions 160-218 and 743-854. The 56-69-year group was small, and its depth increase did not reach significance, likely because of low power. Conclusions about previously exposed vaccinees are limited because only five to seven AZD1222 recipients were SARS-CoV-2 seropositive at baseline. Epitopes outside the regions mutated in the B.1.351 and B.1.1.7 variants were reportedly recognized by nearly half of the unique spike-specific TCRs. Because no day 14 peak-response samples were available, repertoires were characterized only after the peak T cell response.

The time point label for this specimen denotes: baseline before first vaccination. Vaccinee samples were obtained from the UK trials COV001 and COV002, which included a single-blind randomized controlled phase 2/3 trial of AZD1222 (ChAdOx1 nCoV-19) in healthy adults. Trial participant PBMC samples were collected at day 0 and day 28 after the second dose for TCRbeta chain sequencing. The CDR3 regions of human TCRbeta chains were subjected to immunosequencing. In the source study's methods: Repertoire TCRs were checked for matches against a reference library of SARS-CoV-2-specific TCRs that had been generated using the MIRA antigen-specificity platform. Breadth was defined as the fraction of unique TCRs that were SARS-CoV-2-associated. Depth was defined as the fraction of total T cells that were SARS-CoV-2-associated. Each spike-specific TCR was assigned to its reactive spike region and to a CD4 or CD8 class using the MIRA data. Log10-transformed breadth and depth values were compared by one-way ANOVA with Sidak's multiple comparisons tests. Entries here come from immuneACCESS through TCRdb and include only in-frame sequences with V and J called. Some clones fail to appear in such tables; in the studies checked, an unresolved V gene covers under half of the shortfall, and the cause of the remainder is unknown. V and J calls and clone size come straight from that table; D and trimming were deduced from the DNA. Recorded for this sample are 110,000 to 150,000 clones; 93% of them occurred a single time. 5.1% of the sample goes to the ten largest clones.

Recombination connected TRBV6-5 to TRBJ2-7, with TRBD2 matching 11 junction bases. This material consisted of peripheral blood, taken on day 0 of AZD1222 vaccination. This TCR came from an adult in good health. The DNA is TGTGCCAGTAGGGGCGGGACTAGCGGATACGAGCAGTACTTC. Its protein product is CASRGGTSGYEQYF.